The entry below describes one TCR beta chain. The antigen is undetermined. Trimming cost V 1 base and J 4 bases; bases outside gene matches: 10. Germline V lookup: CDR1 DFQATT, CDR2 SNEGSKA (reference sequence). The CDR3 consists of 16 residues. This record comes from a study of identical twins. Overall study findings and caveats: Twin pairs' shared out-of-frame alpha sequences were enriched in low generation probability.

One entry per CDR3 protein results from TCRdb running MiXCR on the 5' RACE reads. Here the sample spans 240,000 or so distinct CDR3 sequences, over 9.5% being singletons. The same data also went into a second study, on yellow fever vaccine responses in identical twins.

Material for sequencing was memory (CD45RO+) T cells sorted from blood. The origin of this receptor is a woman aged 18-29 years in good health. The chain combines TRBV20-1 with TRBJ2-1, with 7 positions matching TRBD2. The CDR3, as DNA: TGCAGTGCTAGAGTCATCACTAGCGAGACTTACAATGAGCAGTTCTTC. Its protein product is CSARVITSETYNEQFF.